This T cell receptor beta chain was captured in a study of immune evolution from preneoplasia to lung adenocarcinoma. TCRdb's table, derived via immunoSEQ multiplex PCR, lists solely in-frame clones and lacks some. Altogether 3,000 to 4,000 clones are present, about 75% being singletons, with the ten largest covering 9% to 15%. Trimming cost V 5 bases and J 7 bases, with 14 bases left between them. CDR3 length: 14 amino acids. Germline values: CDR1 SGHAT, CDR2 FQNNGV. H&E slides confirmed each diagnosis, reviewed by two pathologists independently. Source material: FFPE lung adenocarcinoma in situ tissue. This chain uses TRBV11-2 with TRBJ2-2; perhaps TRBD2 as D (6 bases). This clonotype was sampled from a person aged 55-80 years with lung adenocarcinoma. The CDR3 sequence is CASSAVGGSGELFF. The CDR3 nucleotides are TGTGCCAGCAGCGCCGTCGGGGGTAGCGGGGAGCTGTTTTTT.